The clone carrying this T cell receptor beta chain came up a few times. Those enrolled in Seattle joined during active infection and were followed longitudinally afterward. Original methodology: Scientists estimated how many nucleated cells there were by amplifying reference gene primers. Data came from immunoSEQ multiplex PCR; TCRdb stores just in-frame clones and leaves some out. D and trimming come from the DNA, and the V and J calls and clone size come from that table. The sample has fewer than 250,000 clones; 85% to 95% are singletons. The source of the sample is a study of blood T cell repertoires in COVID-19. Study summary: Material from acute and convalescent COVID-19 was sourced from the United States, Italy and Spain. Sources were T cells, B-cell-depleted T cells, or PBMCs; the material itself was cDNA or gDNA.

V dropped 5 bases and J dropped 9 bases, with 11 bases sitting between them. From germline, CDR1 is SGHVS and CDR2 FNYEAQ. This CDR3 is built from 13 residues. This sequence originates from a man aged 25 to 40 with COVID-19, enrolled during active disease. Sequenced sample: peripheral blood. This rearrangement joins TRBV7-6 to TRBJ1-6; no definite D call. The CDR3 DNA follows: TGTGCCAGCAGCACGACCGCGGGTTCACCCCTCCACTTT. As protein: CASSTTAGSPLHF.